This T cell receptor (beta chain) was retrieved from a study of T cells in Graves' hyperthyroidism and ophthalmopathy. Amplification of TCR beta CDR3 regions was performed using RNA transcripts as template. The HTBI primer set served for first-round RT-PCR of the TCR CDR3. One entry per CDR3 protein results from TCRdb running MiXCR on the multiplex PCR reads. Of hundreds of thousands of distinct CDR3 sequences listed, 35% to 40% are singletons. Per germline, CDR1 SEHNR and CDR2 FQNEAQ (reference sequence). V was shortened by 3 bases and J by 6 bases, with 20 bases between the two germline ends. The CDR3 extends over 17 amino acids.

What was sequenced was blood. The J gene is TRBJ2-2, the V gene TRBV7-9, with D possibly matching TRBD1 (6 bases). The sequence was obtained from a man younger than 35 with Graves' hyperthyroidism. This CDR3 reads CASSLQGHLLLSGELFF. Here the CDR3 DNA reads TGTGCCAGCAGCTTGCAGGGGCACCTCTTACTATCCGGGGAGCTGTTTTTT.